This is a list of T cell receptor beta chains from one sample in a study of T cell responses to AZD1222 COVID-19 vaccine. TCRdb keeps only in-frame clones here, not all; method: immunoSEQ multiplex PCR. The data show about 130,000 clones, about 87% seen once. Specimen: peripheral blood, collected on day 0 of AZD1222 vaccination. The source is an adult in good health. CDR3s include the opening cysteine and the closing phenylalanine or tryptophan. D genes are given only for firm matches. Part of the rows lack a size; the others show once, few, many or a class for expanded clones.

V gene	D gene	clone size	J gene	CDR3 DNA	CDR3 protein
TRBV25-1	-	-	TRBJ1-2	TGTGCCAGCAGTAGCAGGGTCCTAGAGGGCTATGGCTACACCTTC	CASSSRVLEGYGYTF
TRBV30	-	-	TRBJ1-5	TGTGCCTGGAAGGAGGAAAGGGACAGCAATCAGCCCCAGCATTTT	CAWKEERDSNQPQHF
TRBV5-1	-	-	TRBJ2-3	TGCGCCAGCAGCTTTTTCGGGGATACGCAGTATTTT	CASSFFGDTQYF
TRBV3-1/TRBV3-2	TRBD1	-	TRBJ1-1	TGTGCCAGCAGAATACAGGGGCTCTCTGAAGCTTTCTTT	CASRIQGLSEAFF
TRBV14	-	-	TRBJ2-5	TGTGCCAGCAGCCAGATGGGGGGAAAGGAGACCCAGTACTTC	CASSQMGGKETQYF
TRBV28	-	-	TRBJ1-1	TGTGCCAGCAGTTTACCAATTTCGTCTGGCAGGGGCAGTTTCTTT	CASSLPISSGRGSFF
TRBV7-6	TRBD1	-	TRBJ1-4	TGTGCCAGCAGCTTACCCTGGGGGGGGACAGGGCCTTCAACTAATGAAAAACTGTTTTTT	CASSLPWGGTGPSTNEKLFF
TRBV3-1/TRBV3-2	-	-	TRBJ1-2	TGTGCCAGCAGCCATCCGGCGACAGCAGACTATGGCTACACCTTC	CASSHPATADYGYTF
TRBV7-2	-	-	TRBJ2-1	TGTGCCAGCAGCTACCTCCCCCCGGGAGTTAGTTACAATGAGCAGTTCTTC	CASSYLPPGVSYNEQFF
TRBV12-5	-	-	TRBJ1-2	TGTGCTAGTGGTTTGACTCCCACAGGGAACTATGGCTACACCTTC	CASGLTPTGNYGYTF
TRBV28	-	-	TRBJ1-4	TGTGCCAGCAGTTTAGCTGGGGGGCGGAATGAAAAACTGTTTTTT	CASSLAGGRNEKLFF
TRBV18	TRBD2	-	TRBJ2-2	TGTGCCAGCTCACCCGGGACTAGGACCGGGGAGCTGTTTTTT	CASSPGTRTGELFF
TRBV7-2	TRBD1	-	TRBJ1-5	TGTGCCAGCAGCTTAGTACCAGGGGGACAGCCCCAGCATTTT	CASSLVPGGQPQHF
TRBV5-1	-	-	TRBJ2-7	TGCGCCAGCAGCTTGGCCTTGGGACCCGTCTACGAGCAGTACTTC	CASSLALGPVYEQYF
TRBV18	-	-	TRBJ2-3	TGTGCCAGCGGGCAGGGCCCCACAGATACGCAGTATTTT	CASGQGPTDTQYF
TRBV27	TRBD1	-	TRBJ2-7	TGTGCCAGCAGTTCGGGACAGGTTAGCTCCTACGAGCAGTACTTC	CASSSGQVSSYEQYF
TRBV7-9	-	-	TRBJ1-1	TGTGCCGCCGGAAGCAGGAACACTGAAGCTTTCTTT	CAAGSRNTEAFF
TRBV9	-	-	TRBJ2-5	TGTGCCAGCAGCGTAGCAGGGGCGGAGACCCAGTACTTC	CASSVAGAETQYF
TRBV6-5	-	-	TRBJ2-1	TGTGCCAGCAGGGACAGTCCCTACAATGAGCAGTTCTTC	CASRDSPYNEQFF
TRBV11-3	-	-	TRBJ1-4	TGTGCCAGCAGCTTAGGGTCAGGGGAAAAACTGTTTTTT	CASSLGSGEKLFF
TRBV11-2	-	-	TRBJ1-1	TGTGCCAGCAGCTTAGTCAGGGTGGGGGGCACTGAAGCTTTCTTT	CASSLVRVGGTEAFF
TRBV6-2/TRBV6-3	-	-	TRBJ2-1	TGTGCCAGCAGCCCGGACTCATACAATGAGCAGTTCTTC	CASSPDSYNEQFF
TRBV5-1	-	-	TRBJ1-3	TGCGCCAGCATGTCAGGGAGCTCTGGAAACACCATATATTTT	CASMSGSSGNTIYF
TRBV19	TRBD1	-	TRBJ2-5	TGTGCCAGTAGTAACGGCCGGACAGGGGGACAAGAGACCCAGTACTTC	CASSNGRTGGQETQYF
TRBV7-8	TRBD1	-	TRBJ2-1	TGTGCCAGCAGCTCGGACAGGGGAACGTACAATGAGCAGTTCTTC	CASSSDRGTYNEQFF
TRBV12-3/TRBV12-4	TRBD1	-	TRBJ2-3	TGTGCCAGCAGCCGGGACAGGGGGGATACGCAGTATTTT	CASSRDRGDTQYF
TRBV2	-	-	TRBJ1-5	TGTGCCAGCAGTGGGGGGGCAGGGAATCAGCCCCAGCATTTT	CASSGGAGNQPQHF
TRBV5-4	TRBD2	-	TRBJ2-7	TGTGCCATCGGGAGGAACTCCTACGAGCAGTACTTC	CAIGRNSYEQYF
TRBV19	TRBD1	-	TRBJ1-5	TGTGCCAGTAGTATATCCCGGGACAGATCCAATCAGCCCCAGCATTTT	CASSISRDRSNQPQHF
TRBV7-2	TRBD1	-	TRBJ1-6	TGTGCCAGCAGCACCCAAGACAGGGGAGGAAATTCACCCCTCCACTTT	CASSTQDRGGNSPLHF
TRBV7-2	-	-	TRBJ1-1	TGTGCCAGCAGCTTACGGGGCGGGGTTATGAACACTGAAGCTTTCTTT	CASSLRGGVMNTEAFF
TRBV7-8	-	-	TRBJ1-5	TGTGCCAGCAGCTTGGGAGAGGTCAATCAGCCCCAGCATTTT	CASSLGEVNQPQHF
TRBV24-1	-	-	TRBJ2-3	TGTGCCACCAGTGATACCGGGACACTAGATACGCAGTATTTT	CATSDTGTLDTQYF
TRBV13	-	-	TRBJ1-1	TGTGCCAGCAGCTTAATTCGACAGTCGAACACTGAAGCTTTCTTT	CASSLIRQSNTEAFF
TRBV9	-	-	TRBJ2-1	TGTGCCAGCAGCGGCCTCTCCTACAATGAGCAGTTCTTC	CASSGLSYNEQFF
TRBV5-4	-	-	TRBJ2-6	TGTGCCTCCGGGGGAGGGGGCTCTGGGGCCAACGTCCTGACTTTC	CASGGGGSGANVLTF
TRBV19	-	-	TRBJ2-2	TGTGCCAGTAGTATTGCAGATATCACCGGGGAGCTGTTTTTT	CASSIADITGELFF
TRBV7-2	TRBD1	-	TRBJ1-3	TGTGCCAGCAGCTTAGCAACTGGACAGGGATCTGGAAACACCATATATTTT	CASSLATGQGSGNTIYF
TRBV3-1/TRBV3-2	-	-	TRBJ1-5	TGTGCCAGCAGCCAAGATCCGGGGGCGAATCAGCCCCAGCATTTT	CASSQDPGANQPQHF
TRBV3-1/TRBV3-2	-	many	TRBJ2-1	TGTGCCAGCAGCCAAGATATCGGTAGCTCCTACAATGAGCAGTTCTTC	CASSQDIGSSYNEQFF
TRBV28	-	-	TRBJ1-3	TGTGCCAGCACCACCTCTGGAAACACCATATATTTT	CASTTSGNTIYF
TRBV28	-	-	TRBJ2-7	TGTGCCAGCAGCCAAGGGGTGCCCTACGAGCAGTACTTC	CASSQGVPYEQYF
TRBV29-1	-	-	TRBJ1-3	TGCAGCGTGAAGGGGTTCCACTCTGGAAACACCATATATTTT	CSVKGFHSGNTIYF